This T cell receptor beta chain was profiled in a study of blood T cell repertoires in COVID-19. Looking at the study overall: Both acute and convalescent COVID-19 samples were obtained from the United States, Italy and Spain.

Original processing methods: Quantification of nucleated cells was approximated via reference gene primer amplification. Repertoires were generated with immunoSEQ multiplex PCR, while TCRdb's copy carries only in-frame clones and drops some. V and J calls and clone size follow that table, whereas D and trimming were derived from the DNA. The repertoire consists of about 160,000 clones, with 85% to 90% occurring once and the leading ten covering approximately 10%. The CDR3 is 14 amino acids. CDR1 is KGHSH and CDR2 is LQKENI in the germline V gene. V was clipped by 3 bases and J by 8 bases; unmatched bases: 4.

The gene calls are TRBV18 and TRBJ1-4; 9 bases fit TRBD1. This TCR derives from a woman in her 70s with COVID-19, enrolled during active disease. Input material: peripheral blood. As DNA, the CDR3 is TGTGCCAGCTCACCGGGACAGGGTCTGGAAAAACTGTTTTTT. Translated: CASSPGQGLEKLFF.